This entry is about one T cell receptor (beta chain). These data belong to a study of T cell responses to AZD1222 COVID-19 vaccine. Generated by immunoSEQ multiplex PCR, the TCRdb table keeps only in-frame clones and is missing some. Of some 150,000 clones listed, around 88% were seen once; the top ten hold around 2.3%. This CDR3 is built from 11 residues. The V end was cut by 4 bases, the J end by 13 bases, with 16 bases between. Germline lookup yields CDR1 DFQATT and CDR2 SNEGSKA (reference sequence). V usage is TRBV20-1 and J usage is TRBJ1-2; TRBD1 might be the D (6 bases). This clonotype was sampled from an adult in good health. Source: peripheral blood, taken on day 0 of AZD1222 vaccination. The CDR3 bases are TGCAGTGCTATTTACAGGGCCCTCCGCACCTTC. Translation: CSAIYRALRTF.